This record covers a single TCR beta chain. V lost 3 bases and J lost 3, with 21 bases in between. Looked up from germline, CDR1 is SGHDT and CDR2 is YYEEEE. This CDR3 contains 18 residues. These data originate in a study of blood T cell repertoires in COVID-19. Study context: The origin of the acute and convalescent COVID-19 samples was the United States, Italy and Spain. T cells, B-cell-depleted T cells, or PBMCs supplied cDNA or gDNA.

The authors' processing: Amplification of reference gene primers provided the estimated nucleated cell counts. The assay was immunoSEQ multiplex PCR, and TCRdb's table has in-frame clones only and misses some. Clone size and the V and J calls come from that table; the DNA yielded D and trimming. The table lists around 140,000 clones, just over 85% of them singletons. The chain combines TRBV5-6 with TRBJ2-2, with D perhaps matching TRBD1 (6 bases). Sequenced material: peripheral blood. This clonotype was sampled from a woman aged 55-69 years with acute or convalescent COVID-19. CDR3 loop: CASSSPQGGSLDTGELFF. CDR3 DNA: TGTGCCAGCAGCTCCCCGCAAGGGGGTTCGTTGGACACCGGGGAGCTGTTTTTT.